The 30 T cell receptor beta chains listed next were all sequenced from one sample in a study of OX40 agonist ivuxolimab in advanced cancers. Assay used: immunoSEQ multiplex PCR; TCRdb lists only in-frame clones, some missing. Found here are 72,000 or so clones, almost 90% of them singletons; the top ten hold 0.85% to 1%. This specimen was CD4+ or CD8+ T cells sorted from blood, taken in a trial of the OX40 agonist ivuxolimab. The receptors derive from an adult with an advanced solid tumor such as melanoma, head and neck, liver or kidney cancer.

The rearrangement uses TRBV7-8 and TRBJ1-1; perhaps TRBD1 as D (5 bases). This CDR3 comprises 15 residues. Germline V gene sequence: CDR1 SGHVS, CDR2 FQNEAQ. Trimming removed 4 bases from V and 1 base from J, with 13 bases in between. The DNA of the CDR3 is TGTGCCAGCAGCTCAACCCCTAGGGGGAACACTGAAGCTTTCTTT. Translated: CASSSTPRGNTEAFF.

As for this clone: The junction departs from the called germline gene at one end, perhaps through a read error. The V gene is TRBV2, the J gene TRBJ2-5, with D hard to call. Germline V gene sequence: CDR1 SNHLY, CDR2 FYNNEI. The CDR3 extends over 14 amino acids. Here the CDR3 reads CVSSEEILQETQYF. CDR3 coding DNA: TGTGTCAGCAGTGAGGAAATACTCCAAGAGACCCAGTACTTC.

The rearrangement uses TRBV6-1 and TRBJ2-3; no firm D call. The CDR3 length is 14 residues. Per the germline V gene, CDR1 is MNHNS and CDR2 is SASEGT. The V gene lost 2 bases and the J gene lost 0 bases, with 6 bases spanning the gap. In DNA form, the CDR3 reads TGTGCCAGCAGTGAAAACCCTAGCACAGATACGCAGTATTTT. It specifies CASSENPSTDTQYF.

The J gene is TRBJ2-7, the V gene TRBV11-1, with D unresolved. The germline gives CDR1 SGHAT, CDR2 FQDESV (reference sequence). The CDR3 length is 12 residues. Trimming left V 0 bases short and J 1 base short, with 1 base between. The CDR3 here is CASSLASYEQYF. CDR3 nucleotides: TGTGCCAGCAGCTTAGCGTCCTACGAGCAGTACTTC.

This rearrangement joins TRBV2 to TRBJ1-1, with no clear D. CDR1 and CDR2 (germline): SNHLY, FYNNEI. The germline V and J ends were trimmed by 1 base and 4 bases, with 7 bases remaining between them. This CDR3 spans 13 amino acids. Written as DNA, the CDR3 is TGTGCCAGCAGTGAAGGGGGAAGCACTGAAGCTTTCTTT. It yields the protein CASSEGGSTEAFF.

The V gene is TRBV11-2, the J gene TRBJ2-3, with D possibly called TRBD1 or TRBD2 (5 bases each). V was clipped by 2 bases and J by 6 bases, with 18 bases between them. Germline CDR1 SGHAT, CDR2 FQNNGV. This CDR3 region has 16 residues. The CDR3 region has the DNA TGTGCCAGCAGCTTATCCCCCCCGGGGCAGTCGGATACGCAGTATTTT. Translating it yields CASSLSPPGQSDTQYF.

This clone appeared a single time. V and J are TRBV7-2 and TRBJ2-7; D ambiguous. The CDR3 is 14 amino acids. The germline V and J ends were trimmed by 4 bases and 5 bases, with 15 bases remaining between them. Germline assignment: CDR1 SGHTA and CDR2 FQGNSA. Written as DNA, the CDR3 is TGTGCCAGCAGCTCAATCCCCACGGCCCACGAGCAGTACTTC. It yields the protein CASSSIPTAHEQYF.

CDR3 DNA: TGTGCCATCAGTGAGCGAGACGGGACAGGGCGAGCTGAAGCTTTCTTT. This gives the protein CAISERDGTGRAEAFF. The chain links TRBV10-3 to TRBJ1-1; 9 bases are shared with TRBD1. Germline assignment: CDR1 ENHRY and CDR2 SYGVKD. This CDR3 has 16 residues. V shed 2 bases, J shed 6 bases, and the junction held 10 bases outside the gene matches.

The CDR3 DNA follows: TGTGCCAGCAGCCCGGCCCCAAGGGACACTGAAGCTTTCTTT. Protein: CASSPAPRDTEAFF. J is TRBJ1-1 and V is TRBV7-6, with D unclear. CDR3 size: 14 residues. The germline CDR1 and CDR2 sequences are SGHVS and FNYEAQ. Trimming took off 5 bases at V and 3 bases at J, with 13 bases between the two ends.

The V gene is TRBV6-5, the J gene TRBJ1-1; D is unclear. There are 13 residues in the CDR3. Germline CDR1 and CDR2: MNHEY and SVGAGI. V dropped 0 bases and J dropped 6 bases, with 8 bases sitting between them. The CDR3 sequence is CASSYSKGAEAFF. CDR3 DNA sequence: TGTGCCAGCAGTTACTCCAAGGGAGCTGAAGCTTTCTTT.

The rearrangement uses TRBV28 and TRBJ2-1; 7 positions match TRBD2. The CDR3 extends over 16 amino acids. CDR1 is MDHEN and CDR2 is SYDVKM in the germline V gene. V shed 6 bases and J 2 bases; nucleotides not matched to a gene: 10. This CDR3 is CASSLSTAGAYNEQFF. The CDR3, as DNA: TGTGCCAGCAGCCTGTCGACCGCGGGAGCCTACAATGAGCAGTTCTTC.

The rearrangement uses TRBV29-1 and TRBJ2-4; D unresolved. The germline gives CDR1 SQVTM, CDR2 ANQGSEA. V lost 4 bases, J lost 2 bases, and 12 bases lay in between. The CDR3 totals 14 residues. The CDR3 DNA sequence: TGCAGCGTTGTTGGGGTGGAAACCAAAAACATTCAGTACTTC. Amino acid sequence: CSVVGVETKNIQYF.

J is TRBJ2-2 and V is TRBV15; 9 bases line up with TRBD1. The CDR3 runs 15 residues. With 7 bases clipped from V and 1 base from J, the junction kept 4 bases outside the gene matches. In germline, CDR1 is LNHNV, CDR2 YYDKDF (reference sequence). This CDR3 reads CATKPGQGNTGELFF. The CDR3 nucleotides are TGTGCCACCAAACCGGGACAGGGGAACACCGGGGAGCTGTTTTTT. Full variable domain (remainder filled in from reference TRBV15 and TRBJ2-2): DAMVIQNPRYQVTQFGKPVTLSCSQTLNHNVMYWYQQKSSQAPKLLFHYYDKDFNNEADTPDNFQSRRPNTSFCFLDIRSPGLGDTAMYLCATKPGQGNTGELFFGEGSRLTVL.

The chain couples TRBV14 to TRBJ2-5; D may be TRBD2 (6 bases). CDR3 length: 15 residues. CDR1 is SGHDN and CDR2 is FVKESK in the germline V gene. V dropped 1 base and J dropped 7 bases, with 16 bases sitting between them. The CDR3 coding sequence is TGTGCCAGCAGCCAAGTCGGCGGCGGGAAGGGGACCCAGTACTTC. Its translation: CASSQVGGGKGTQYF.

This chain joins TRBV6-5 and TRBJ1-5; 7 nucleotides agree with TRBD1. CDR1 MNHEY and CDR2 SVGAGI come from the germline V gene. Losses at the gene ends were 8 bases for V and 0 bases for J; bases not matched to a gene: 7. The CDR3 totals 15 residues. DNA for the CDR3: TGTGCCAGCGGGGGACAGTCATATAGCAATCAGCCCCAGCATTTT. It specifies CASGGQSYSNQPQHF.

The genes are TRBV9 and TRBJ2-7; 11 positions match TRBD1. The CDR3 contains 14 residues. J lost 6 bases, V lost 1 base, and 3 bases had no gene match. The V gene's germline CDR1 is SGDLS and CDR2 YYNGEE. The CDR3 DNA follows: TGTGCCAGCAGCGTACGGGACAGGGGGAGCGAGCAGTACTTC. This translates into CASSVRDRGSEQYF.

V usage is TRBV7-9 and J usage is TRBJ2-1; 15 bases fit TRBD2. Per the germline V gene, CDR1 is SEHNR and CDR2 is FQNEAQ (reference sequence). J was trimmed by 4 bases and V by 5 bases; bases with no gene match: 9. This CDR3 is built from 18 residues. CDR3 protein: CASSPRTSGRASYNEQFF. The CDR3 DNA reads as TGTGCCAGCAGCCCCCGGACTAGCGGGAGGGCCTCGTACAATGAGCAGTTCTTC.

The count of this clone is one. J is TRBJ2-1 and V is TRBV11-3; tentatively, D is TRBD2 (6 bases). Trimming stripped 1 base from V and 6 bases from J, with 13 bases between. Germline CDR1 reads SGHNT; CDR2 reads YENEEA. The CDR3 is made up of 15 amino acids. The CDR3 region is CASSLGEALSNEQFF. Here the CDR3 DNA reads TGTGCCAGCAGCTTAGGGGAGGCCCTCTCCAATGAGCAGTTCTTC.

The chain employs TRBV5-6 and TRBJ1-2; D not resolved. This CDR3 is 12 amino acids long. Germline-derived CDR1 and CDR2 are SGHDT and YYEEEE. The V gene lost 5 bases and the J gene lost 8 bases, with 13 bases spanning the gap. CDR3 in DNA: TGTGCCAGCAGTATCCAGGTCCACGGCTACACCTTC. It translates to CASSIQVHGYTF.

The gene calls are TRBV7-3 and TRBJ2-7; D is ambiguous. The CDR3 is made up of 13 amino acids. V lost 5 bases and J lost 6, with 14 bases in between. CDR1 is SGHTA and CDR2 is FQGTGA in the germline V gene. The CDR3 DNA sequence: TGTGCCAGCAGCCCCGGTGGTACCCGCGAGCAGTACTTC. Its translation: CASSPGGTREQYF.

The chain carries TRBV7-2 and TRBJ2-7; no clear D. The CDR3 consists of 14 residues. With 1 base removed from V and 2 bases from J, the gap between germline ends came to 9 bases. Per germline, CDR1 SGHTA and CDR2 FQGNSA. The CDR3 is CASSLESGPYEQYF. CDR3 bases: TGTGCCAGCAGCTTAGAGTCGGGTCCCTACGAGCAGTACTTC.

The V call is TRBV5-5, the J call TRBJ1-2; TRBD1 matches 8 bases. The length of the CDR3 is 14 residues. Germline lookup yields CDR1 SGHKS and CDR2 YYEKEE (reference sequence). The ends lost 0 bases at V and 2 bases at J; junction bases unmatched: 0. The CDR3 DNA reads as TGTGCCAGCAGCTTGGACAGGGGGAACTATGGCTACACCTTC. Translation gives CASSLDRGNYGYTF.

The J gene is TRBJ2-2, the V gene TRBV18; D remains ambiguous. The germline V gene has CDR1 KGHSH and CDR2 LQKENI. The CDR3 extends over 15 amino acids. V gave up 4 bases and J gave up 1 base, with 10 bases separating them. The CDR3 here is CASSLISQNTGELFF. The CDR3 nucleotides read TGTGCCAGCTCACTCATAAGCCAGAACACCGGGGAGCTGTTTTTT.

The gene calls are TRBV27 and TRBJ2-7; D is tentatively TRBD1 or TRBD2 (6 bases each). V was trimmed by 7 bases and J by 4 bases, leaving 17 bases between them. CDR3 length equals 14 residues. Looked up from germline, CDR1 is MNHEY and CDR2 is SMNVEV (reference sequence). The CDR3 bases are TGTGCCAGCATCCGTGGGGGGCGTCAGTACGAGCAGTACTTC. Translation: CASIRGGRQYEQYF.

This rearrangement joins TRBV28 to TRBJ1-1; 11 bases fit TRBD1. The CDR3 spans 14 residues. The V segment lost 7 bases and the J segment 4 bases; nucleotides outside the gene matches: 5. Germline V CDR1 and CDR2: MDHEN, SYDVKM. The CDR3 sequence is CASMKDRGLTEAFF. Written as DNA, the CDR3 is TGTGCCAGCATGAAGGACAGGGGGCTCACTGAAGCTTTCTTT.

The chain couples TRBV6-5 to TRBJ2-7; 7 nucleotides align to TRBD2. CDR1 and CDR2 from the germline V gene are MNHEY and SVGAGI. V shed 2 bases, J shed 2 bases, and the junction held 3 bases outside the gene matches. The CDR3 runs 14 residues. In DNA form, the CDR3 reads TGTGCCAGCAGTTACGCGGGAGTGGCCTACGAGCAGTACTTC. The encoded protein is CASSYAGVAYEQYF.

This clone showed up just a few times. The genes are TRBV19 and TRBJ2-2; D unclear. The CDR3 is made up of 13 amino acids. CDR1 is LNHDA and CDR2 is SQIVND in the germline V gene (reference sequence). With 5 bases removed from V and 3 bases from J, the gap between germline ends came to 7 bases. The DNA of the CDR3 is TGTGCCAGTAGTCGGCAGTACACCGGGGAGCTGTTTTTT. It yields the protein CASSRQYTGELFF.

The chain carries TRBV7-6 and TRBJ2-1; D possibly corresponds to TRBD2 (6 bases). Germline V gene sequence: CDR1 SGHVS, CDR2 FNYEAQ. This CDR3 comprises 14 residues. The V end lost 7 bases, the J end lost 7 bases, and 17 bases lay between the germline ends. The CDR3 sequence is CASILTRRINEQFF. The CDR3 DNA follows: TGTGCCAGCATCCTGACTAGGAGGATTAATGAGCAGTTCTTC.

The chain uses TRBV28 and TRBJ1-1; D unclear. The CDR3 sequence is 13 residues long. Looked up from germline, CDR1 is MDHEN and CDR2 is SYDVKM. With 8 bases removed from V and 7 bases from J, the gap between germline ends came to 17 bases. The CDR3 loop is CASYDSIGREAFF. The CDR3 coding sequence is TGTGCCAGCTATGACTCCATCGGGCGTGAAGCTTTCTTT.

The chain has TRBV28 and TRBJ2-7, with TRBD1 identical over 8 bases. The trim removed 5 bases at V and 6 bases at J, leaving 12 bases unmatched. Per the germline V gene, CDR1 is MDHEN and CDR2 is SYDVKM. There are 15 residues in the CDR3. The CDR3 loop reads CASSGGQVGRGEQYF. CDR3 DNA: TGTGCCAGCAGTGGGGGACAGGTGGGTAGAGGCGAGCAGTACTTC.